This T cell receptor beta chain is drawn from a study of T cells in Graves' hyperthyroidism and ophthalmopathy. This clonotype appeared many times. Its antigen remains unknown. RNA transcripts gave rise to amplified TCR beta CDR3 regions. First-round RT-PCR with HTBI primers amplified the TCR CDR3 region. One entry per CDR3 protein results from TCRdb running MiXCR on the multiplex PCR reads. Found here are about 710,000 distinct CDR3 sequences, approximately 16% of them singletons; the top ten hold under 10%. Thyroid ultrasound, orbital computed tomography, clinical symptoms, and serum thyroxine and TRAb underpinned diagnoses. The study's findings and limits: Among thyroid clonotypes expanded above 0.001, most also appeared in blood.

Sample: blood. This TCR came from a man aged 18-30 years with Graves' hyperthyroidism.

CDR3 DNA sequence: TGTGCCAGCAGTTTATACCCCGGGGCCGGGGCCAACGTCCTGACTTTC. Its protein product is CASSLYPGAGANVLTF. V and J are TRBV27 and TRBJ2-6, with D perhaps TRBD1 or TRBD2 (5 bases each). Germline V gene lookup returns CDR1 MNHEY and CDR2 SMNVEV (reference sequence). V gave up 1 base and J gave up 4 bases, with 11 bases separating them. This CDR3 is 16 amino acids long. Using reference TRBV27 and TRBJ2-6 for the parts outside the CDR3, the full variable domain is EAQVTQNPRYLITVTGKKLTVTCSQNMNHEYMSWYRQDPGLGLRQIYYSMNVEVTDKGDVPEGYKVSRKEKRNFPLILESPSPNQTSLYFCASSLYPGAGANVLTFGAGSRLTVL.